This TCR beta chain was profiled in a study of spatial heterogeneity in lung cancer. Study-level results: TCRs found ubiquitously expanded in tumor appeared in blood more at resection than at follow-up.

This clonotype was detected ten times or more. Its antigen is unidentified. TCRdb ran MiXCR on the 5' RACE reads and lists one entry per CDR3 protein. The data hold about 21,000 distinct CDR3 sequences, with roughly 4.2% observed a single time. Time point reported: sample taken at primary tumor resection. Whole RNA, which was extracted from tumor, nontumor lung tissue or frozen PBMC, was sequenced without any cell sorting. Samples were obtained from approximately 76 donors, all untreated early-stage non-small cell lung cancer patients. Trimming at V came to 3 bases and at J to 8 bases, leaving 12 bases not matched to a gene. This CDR3 is 15 amino acids long. The V gene's germline CDR1 is SGHTA and CDR2 FQGNSA.

This receptor was obtained from a male donor with early-stage non-small cell lung cancer. The specimen comprised PBMCs, sampled at surgery. The chain recombines TRBV7-2 with TRBJ1-2; 7 nucleotides agree with TRBD1. The CDR3 bases are TGTGCCAGCAGCTTTAAACCGGGACAGACTATAGGCTACACCTTC. It yields the protein CASSFKPGQTIGYTF.